The 18 T cell receptor beta chains below all came from one sample that was sequenced in a study of CD8+ T cells in alopecia areata (dated by TCRdb to the late 2010s). The library was obtained by the immunoSEQ multiplex PCR assay. To provide template for TCR sequencing, every sample had RNA extracted and reverse transcribed into cDNA. The clones in this table, taken by TCRdb from immuneACCESS, are in-frame only. Not every clone is retained; where verified, under half of the shortfall comes from an unresolved V gene, and the cause of the rest is unknown. The sample table holds 200,000 to 250,000 clones, of which around 67% were seen once. Approximately 1.2% of the sample is in the top ten clones. What this sample's time point label stands for: baseline before oral tofacitinib. Sequenced here: CD4+ T cells sorted from blood, sampled at week 0. The receptors originated from a human donor with alopecia areata.

This clone was seen more than once but under ten times. The same CDR3 can be traced to other DNA sequences in this sample. J is TRBJ1-1 and V is TRBV29-1; D call uncertain. Trimming left V 4 bases short and J 1 base short, with 10 bases between. CDR1 and CDR2 (germline): SQVTM, ANQGSEA. CDR3 length: 13 amino acids. CDR3 in amino acids: CSVAGGPNTEAFF. In DNA form, the CDR3 reads TGCAGCGTTGCTGGCGGCCCGAACACTGAAGCTTTCTTT.

The V call is TRBV30, the J call TRBJ2-7, with D perhaps TRBD2 (7 bases). CDR1 and CDR2 (germline): GTSNPN, SVGIG (reference sequence). CDR3 size: 13 residues. Between the trimmed V and J ends, which lost 0 bases and 5 bases, there was a span of 11 bases. DNA for the CDR3: TGTGCCTGGAGTGTACGGGGGGCTCACGAGCAGTACTTC. It encodes CAWSVRGAHEQYF.

This chain joins TRBV7-6 and TRBJ2-1; the D call may be TRBD1 or TRBD2 (6 bases each). Germline-derived CDR1 and CDR2 are SGHVS and FNYEAQ. The V end lost 5 bases, the J end lost 4 bases, and 33 bases lay between the germline ends. CDR3 length: 21 amino acids. As DNA, the CDR3 is TGTGCCAGCAGCGGCCGGTCAGGGGTGGCTAGGCGAGCGGGCAAGTACAATGAGCAGTTCTTC. This gives the protein CASSGRSGVARRAGKYNEQFF.

The chain carries TRBV27 and TRBJ2-7; no reliable D call. There are 13 residues in the CDR3. With 8 bases removed from V and 2 bases from J, the gap between germline ends came to 13 bases. Germline V CDR1 and CDR2: MNHEY, SMNVEV (reference sequence). The CDR3 loop reads CASARTETYEQYF. CDR3 nucleotide sequence: TGTGCCAGCGCACGGACCGAAACCTACGAGCAGTACTTC.

The genes are TRBV29-1 and TRBJ2-5; unclear D gene. Germline V gene lookup returns CDR1 SQVTM and CDR2 ANQGSEA. The V and J ends lost 4 bases and 3 bases respectively, with 9 bases between them. This CDR3 spans 12 amino acids. Here the CDR3 DNA reads TGCAGCGTTGGACATAAGGAAGAGACCCAGTACTTC. This translates into CSVGHKEETQYF.

About this clone: Other DNA variants within this sample encode the same CDR3. This chain uses TRBV30 with TRBJ2-3; D unresolved. The CDR3 contains 11 residues. Trimming took 0 bases from V and 6 from J, leaving 4 bases between them. The germline CDR1 and CDR2 sequences are GTSNPN and SVGIG (reference sequence). The CDR3, as DNA: TGTGCCTGGAGTGTTTCCGATACGCAGTATTTT. Its translation is CAWSVSDTQYF. Full variable domain (outside the CDR3, taken from reference TRBV30 and TRBJ2-3): SQTIHQWPATLVQPVGSPLSLECTVEGTSNPNLYWYRQAAGRGLQLLFYSVGIGQISSEVPQNLSASRPQDRQFILSSKKLLLSDSGFYLCAWSVSDTQYFGPGTRLTVL.

V gene TRBV27 combines with J gene TRBJ2-7, with D perhaps matching TRBD1 or TRBD2 (5 bases each). Germline V gene lookup returns CDR1 MNHEY and CDR2 SMNVEV (reference sequence). This CDR3 spans 14 amino acids. Trimming left V 1 base short and J 0 bases short, with 7 bases between. CDR3 in DNA: TGTGCCAGCAGTTTATGGGACCGCTCCTACGAGCAGTACTTC. It is translated as CASSLWDRSYEQYF.

This chain links TRBV9 with TRBJ2-5; D might be TRBD2 (6 bases). V was pared by 3 bases and J by 7 bases, with 16 bases between. Germline CDR1 reads SGDLS; CDR2 reads YYNGEE. The length of the CDR3 is 14 residues. CDR3 sequence: CASSEASGVGTQYF. The CDR3 nucleotides are TGTGCCAGCAGCGAGGCATCGGGGGTCGGGACCCAGTACTTC.

This chain connects TRBV7-2 to TRBJ1-2, with no clear D. Germline values: CDR1 SGHTA, CDR2 FQGNSA. Between the trimmed V and J ends, which lost 5 bases and 5 bases, there was a span of 9 bases. This CDR3 comprises 12 residues. The DNA for the CDR3 is TGTGCCAGCAGCCCCCGGACGTATGGCTACACCTTC. Residues: CASSPRTYGYTF.

This sequence joins TRBV30 and TRBJ2-5; D is perhaps TRBD2 (6 bases). The CDR3 extends over 12 amino acids. V lost 4 bases to trimming and J lost 1 base, with 7 bases between them. CDR1 is GTSNPN and CDR2 is SVGIG in the germline V gene (reference sequence). The CDR3 reads CAWMGGQETQYF. The DNA of the CDR3 is TGTGCCTGGATGGGGGGCCAAGAGACCCAGTACTTC.

The rearrangement uses TRBV7-2 and TRBJ1-1; TRBD1 matches at 7 bases. The CDR3 has 15 amino acids. The V gene's germline CDR1 is SGHTA and CDR2 FQGNSA. V shed 5 bases and J 5 bases; nucleotides not matched to a gene: 11. In nucleotides, the CDR3 is TGTGCCAGCAGCGTAGGGGGCCGTGAGGGGACTGAAGCTTTCTTT. Translating it yields CASSVGGREGTEAFF. Variable domain in full (rest from reference TRBV7-2 and TRBJ1-1): GAGVSQSPSNKVTEKGKDVELRCDPISGHTALYWYRQSLGQGLEFLIYFQGNSAPDKSGLPSDRFSAERTGGSVSTLTIQRTQQEDSAVYLCASSVGGREGTEAFFGQGTRLTVV.

The chain employs TRBV4-1 and TRBJ1-2; no clear D gene. CDR1 MGHRA and CDR2 YSYEKL come from the germline V gene. Trimming left V 4 bases short and J 7 bases short, with 13 bases between. The CDR3 sequence is 13 residues long. CDR3 sequence reads: CASSRARASGYTF. In DNA form, the CDR3 reads TGCGCCAGCAGCCGGGCCCGGGCCTCTGGCTACACCTTC.

CDR3 nucleotide sequence: TGCGCCAGCAGCATACTTTCTAGGAACACTGAAGCTTTCTTT. This translates into CASSILSRNTEAFF. This chain connects TRBV5-1 to TRBJ1-1, with D hard to call. V lost 4 bases and J lost 1, with 11 bases in between. CDR3 length: 14 residues. Germline lookup yields CDR1 SGHRS and CDR2 YFSETQ.

This chain connects TRBV29-1 to TRBJ2-4, with D unresolved. V was shortened by 6 bases and J by 7 bases, with 13 bases between the two germline ends. This CDR3 has 12 amino acids. Looked up from germline, CDR1 is SQVTM and CDR2 is ANQGSEA. CDR3 protein: CSVVSTVNIQYF. In DNA, the CDR3 is TGCAGCGTGGTCAGTACGGTTAACATTCAGTACTTC. Using reference TRBV29-1 and TRBJ2-4 for the parts outside the CDR3, the full variable domain is SAVISQKPSRDICQRGTSLTIQCQVDSQVTMMFWYRQQPGQSLTLIATANQGSEATYESGFVIDKFPISRPNLTFSTLTVSNMSPEDSSIYLCSVVSTVNIQYFGAGTRLSVL.

The genes are TRBV27 and TRBJ1-2; TRBD1 agrees at 8 bases. CDR1 is MNHEY, CDR2 SMNVEV, per germline (reference sequence). The ends lost 5 bases at V and 4 bases at J; junction bases unmatched: 6. The length of the CDR3 is 14 residues. CDR3 DNA sequence: TGTGCCAGCAGTACACACAGGGGGACCTATGGCTACACCTTC. It encodes CASSTHRGTYGYTF.

The chain uses TRBV5-6 and TRBJ2-5; D unclear. The germline gives CDR1 SGHDT, CDR2 YYEEEE. V lost 2 bases and J lost 2, with 13 bases in between. The CDR3 covers 15 residues. CDR3 sequence reads: CASSFGPSPQETQYF. In nucleotides, the CDR3 is TGTGCCAGCAGCTTTGGTCCGAGTCCGCAAGAGACCCAGTACTTC. Together with reference TRBV5-6 and TRBJ2-5, the CDR3 gives the full variable domain: DAGVTQSPTHLIKTRGQQVTLRCSPKSGHDTVSWYQQALGQGPQFIFQYYEEEERQRGNFPDRFSGHQFPNYSSELNVNALLLGDSALYLCASSFGPSPQETQYFGPGTRLLVL.

This chain connects TRBV10-3 to TRBJ1-4; D might be TRBD1 (5 bases). The CDR3 length is 14 residues. The V end was cut by 3 bases, the J end by 7 bases, with 12 bases between. The germline V gene has CDR1 ENHRY and CDR2 SYGVKD. In nucleotides, the CDR3 is TGTGCCATCAGTGACGGCAGGGTTGGTGAAAAACTGTTTTTT. Its translation is CAISDGRVGEKLFF.

In its sample, this clone was seen a few times. The chain carries TRBV27 and TRBJ2-7; 8 bases agree with TRBD1. Looked up from germline, CDR1 is MNHEY and CDR2 is SMNVEV (reference sequence). CDR3 length: 14 residues. Losses at the gene ends were 6 bases for V and 5 bases for J; bases not matched to a gene: 9. CDR3 loop: CASSHRGFSDEQYF. Here the CDR3 DNA reads TGTGCCAGCAGCCACAGGGGGTTCAGCGACGAGCAGTACTTC.